This T cell receptor (beta chain) was captured in a study of response to subunit inactivated influenza vaccine (dated 2018 in TCRdb). Background on the whole study: Deep quantitative T cell receptor repertoire profiling was used in the study to track responses to a trivalent subunit inactivated influenza vaccine. Findings and caveats that apply to the study as a whole: The authors suggested that each seasonal influenza vaccination may recruit only a limited number of new T cells.

This clonotype appeared a few times. The specificity of this receptor is unknown. Base qualities were left out, and no much larger clone turns up one base away. Preparation of the library involved RT-PCR. The data were produced on an Illumina HiSeq 2500. The raw public reads went through TCRdb reprocessing: fastp at Q25, MiXCR clone calling, in-frame beta chains kept. Identical CDR3 protein sequences are pooled into one entry, listed with their most common genes and DNA. The sample has around 750,000 distinct CDR3 sequences on record, 21% of them singletons. Of the sample, roughly a tenth falls within the top ten clones. This TCR was sampled from a man in his fifties or sixties who received an inactivated influenza vaccine. Donor details come from another sample of the same person, matched by shared clones. The source material was PBMCs from blood, sampled approximately 5 days after vaccination.

The CDR3 amino acid sequence is: CASTLTGKYEKLFF. The nucleotide sequence reads as follows: TGTGCCAGCACCCTCACAGGGAAGTACGAAAAACTGTTTTTT. The sequence is built from TRBV28 and TRBJ1-4; the D gene is perhaps TRBD1, from 6 matching bases. According to the germline V gene, CDR1 reads MDHEN and CDR2 reads SYDVKM. From the cysteine through the phenylalanine, the CDR3 covers 14 amino acids. Only CDR3 DNA is held: 42 bases, read in frame from base 1. The germline ends are 17 bases apart after V is trimmed by 7 bases and J by 8 bases.